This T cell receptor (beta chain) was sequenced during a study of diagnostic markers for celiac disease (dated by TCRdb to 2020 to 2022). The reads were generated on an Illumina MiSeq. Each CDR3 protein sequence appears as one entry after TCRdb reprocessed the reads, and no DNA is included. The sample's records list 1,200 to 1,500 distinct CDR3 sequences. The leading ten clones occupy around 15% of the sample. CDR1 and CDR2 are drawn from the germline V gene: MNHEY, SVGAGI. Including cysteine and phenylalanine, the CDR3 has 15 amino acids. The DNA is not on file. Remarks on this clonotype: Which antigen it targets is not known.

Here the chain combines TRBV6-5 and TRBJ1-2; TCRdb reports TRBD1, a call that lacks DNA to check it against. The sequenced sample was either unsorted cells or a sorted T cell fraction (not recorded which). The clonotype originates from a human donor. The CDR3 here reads CASSYPGASNYGYTF.